One sample yielded the 20 T cell receptor beta chains listed below, sequenced in a study of blood T cell repertoires in COVID-19. The protocol was immunoSEQ multiplex PCR, while the TCRdb copy is restricted to in-frame clones and leaves out a portion. The table lists 25,000 to 35,000 clones, 85% to 95% of them singletons. Sequencing was carried out using peripheral blood. The receptors come from a woman in her seventies with COVID-19, enrolled during active disease.

The genes are TRBV4-1 and TRBJ2-6; 8 bases are shared with TRBD2. CDR1 is MGHRA, CDR2 YSYEKL, per germline. Trimming removed 1 base from V and 3 bases from J; junction bases left unmatched: 8. This CDR3 spans 18 amino acids. CDR3 protein: CASSQVSRGGFGANVLTF. For the CDR3, the DNA is TGCGCCAGCAGCCAAGTAAGTCGGGGGGGCTTTGGGGCCAACGTCCTGACTTTC.

The chain uses TRBV11-3 and TRBJ2-5; 13 bases line up with TRBD2. This CDR3 contains 16 residues. Germline loops: CDR1 SGHNT, CDR2 YENEEA. Trimming removed 4 bases from V and 1 base from J; junction bases left unmatched: 3. CDR3 nucleotides: TGTGCCAGCAGCTCCGGACTAGCGGGAGTCCAAGAGACCCAGTACTTC. It yields the protein CASSSGLAGVQETQYF.

The chain employs TRBV27 and TRBJ2-7; 7 bases align to TRBD1. This CDR3 is built from 15 residues. The V gene end was trimmed by 4 bases and the J gene end by 3 bases; junction bases not matched to a gene: 9. The germline V gene encodes CDR1 MNHEY and CDR2 SMNVEV (reference sequence). The CDR3 reads CASSSPKTGDYEQYF. The CDR3 DNA is TGTGCCAGCAGTTCGCCTAAAACAGGGGACTACGAGCAGTACTTC.

CDR3 sequence (DNA): TGTGCCAGCAGCCCCTCGGCCATCCCTTCGGCTAGCGGGAGTGCCGGGGAGCTGTTTTTT. It encodes CASSPSAIPSASGSAGELFF. V is TRBV7-8 and J is TRBJ2-2; 10 bases fit TRBD2. CDR1 and CDR2 from the germline V gene are SGHVS and FQNEAQ. Germline trimming cut 5 bases from V and 6 bases from J; bases unmatched to any gene: 21. The CDR3 is 20 residues long.

The genes are TRBV7-2 and TRBJ1-4, with 8 nucleotides matching TRBD1. The ends lost 0 bases at V and 7 bases at J; junction bases unmatched: 10. Per germline, CDR1 SGHTA and CDR2 FQGNSA. CDR3 length equals 17 residues. CDR3 protein: CASSLAGTGVTGEKLFF. CDR3 bases: TGTGCCAGCAGCTTAGCCGGGACAGGTGTCACGGGTGAAAAACTGTTTTTT.

This clone has just one count. The rearrangement uses TRBV7-6 and TRBJ2-2; 7 bases are shared with TRBD1. After removal of 1 base from V and 5 bases from J, the junction contained 4 bases not matched to a gene. Germline-derived CDR1 and CDR2 are SGHVS and FNYEAQ. The CDR3 is 15 amino acids. In DNA form, the CDR3 reads TGTGCCAGCAGCTTAGTGGCAGGGGGAACCGGGGAGCTGTTTTTT. This codes for CASSLVAGGTGELFF.

V and J are TRBV15 and TRBJ2-5; D not resolved. CDR1 and CDR2 from the germline V gene are LNHNV and YYDKDF (reference sequence). The CDR3 is made up of 14 amino acids. The V end lost 3 bases, the J end lost 1 base, and 9 bases lay between the germline ends. The chain's CDR3 is CATSSPVTQETQYF. Here the CDR3 DNA reads TGTGCCACCAGCAGCCCAGTAACCCAAGAGACCCAGTACTTC.

The chain joins TRBV7-2 to TRBJ1-2; 7 bases are shared with TRBD1. Trimming removed 5 bases from V and 7 bases from J; junction bases left unmatched: 13. Germline CDR1 is SGHTA and CDR2 is FQGNSA. The CDR3 is 15 residues long. The CDR3 loop reads CASSVTGASQGGYTF. CDR3 DNA: TGTGCCAGCAGCGTTACAGGGGCCTCCCAGGGTGGCTACACCTTC.

The V and J genes are TRBV6-5 and TRBJ1-3; TRBD1 is a possible D gene (6 bases). V was clipped by 8 bases and J by 8 bases, with 19 bases between them. The CDR3 runs 14 residues. CDR1 MNHEY and CDR2 SVGAGI come from the germline V gene. In DNA form, the CDR3 reads TGTGCCAGCCGCAAACCAGGGGCTTGGGACACCATATATTTT. Translating gives CASRKPGAWDTIYF.

This rearrangement joins TRBV10-3 to TRBJ1-2; 7 bases align to TRBD1. Trimming removed 3 bases from V and 4 bases from J; junction bases left unmatched: 5. Germline CDR1 and CDR2: ENHRY and SYGVKD. The CDR3 has 14 amino acids. CDR3 DNA sequence: TGTGCCATCAGTGAAGGGACAGAGTTCTATGGCTACACCTTC. The encoded protein is CAISEGTEFYGYTF.

The chain is built from TRBV1 and TRBJ2-1; the table calls TRBD2, which could not be checked here. TRBV1 is deemed a pseudogene. The CDR3 totals 16 residues. The CDR3 DNA follows: TGCACCAGCAGCCCTAAGGTAAGCGGGAGTAGGTATGAGCAGTTCTTC. Residues: CTSSPKVSGSRYEQFF.

This clone was counted once. The gene calls are TRBV7-2 and TRBJ2-1, with D perhaps TRBD2 (5 bases). The V end was cut by 0 bases, the J end by 7 bases, with 16 bases between. The CDR3 contains 16 residues. In germline, CDR1 is SGHTA, CDR2 FQGNSA. CDR3 nucleotide sequence: TGTGCCAGCAGCTTAGCTCCGGGAAATGTTAGGAATGAGCAGTTCTTC. Encoded protein: CASSLAPGNVRNEQFF.

J is TRBJ1-3 and V is TRBV6-5, with D uncertain. The CDR3 extends over 15 amino acids. The V and J ends lost 2 bases and 1 base respectively, with 9 bases between them. The germline gives CDR1 MNHEY, CDR2 SVGAGI. CDR3 amino acids: CASSYGLPSGNTIYF. In nucleotides, the CDR3 is TGTGCCAGCAGTTACGGACTTCCTTCTGGAAACACCATATATTTT.

V gene TRBV28 combines with J gene TRBJ1-4; TRBD1 matches 7 bases. The J segment lost 3 bases and the V segment lost 6 bases, leaving 7 bases of the junction unmatched. Germline CDR1 and CDR2: MDHEN and SYDVKM. The CDR3 contains 15 residues. In DNA, the CDR3 is TGTGCCAGCAGGAATACACAGGGGTCTAATGAAAAACTGTTTTTT. Translation gives CASRNTQGSNEKLFF.

This sequence joins TRBV19 and TRBJ1-4, with 8 bases lining up with TRBD1. The CDR3 has 14 amino acids. Germline V gives CDR1 LNHDA, CDR2 SQIVND (reference sequence). The trim removed 6 bases at V and 7 bases at J, leaving 7 bases unmatched. The CDR3 reads CASSQTGEVEKLFF. The CDR3 DNA is TGTGCCAGTAGCCAGACAGGGGAGGTTGAAAAACTGTTTTTT. Complete variable domain (other parts from reference TRBV19 and TRBJ1-4): DGGITQSPKYLFRKEGQNVTLSCEQNLNHDAMYWYRQDPGQGLRLIYYSQIVNDFQKGDIAEGYSVSREKKESFPLTVTSAQKNPTAFYLCASSQTGEVEKLFFGSGTQLSVL.

This clone was seen once. J is TRBJ2-1 and V is TRBV28; 11 positions match TRBD2. CDR3 size: 14 residues. J was trimmed by 5 bases and V by 8 bases; bases with no gene match: 5. Looked up from germline, CDR1 is MDHEN and CDR2 is SYDVKM. CDR3: CASAGTSGNNEQFF. The CDR3 DNA follows: TGTGCCAGCGCCGGGACTAGCGGTAACAATGAGCAGTTCTTC.

This clone was seen just once. The rearrangement uses TRBV2 and TRBJ1-1, with 9 nucleotides matching TRBD1. The CDR3 totals 13 residues. The junction had 6 bases not matched to a gene; V was cut back by 8 bases and J by 5 bases. The germline V gene encodes CDR1 SNHLY and CDR2 FYNNEI. The CDR3 sequence is CASGTGLDTEAFF. As DNA, the CDR3 is TGTGCCAGCGGGACAGGGCTTGATACTGAAGCTTTCTTT.

V is TRBV14 and J is TRBJ2-7; tentatively, D is TRBD1 (6 bases). This CDR3 has 18 amino acids. Germline V gene lookup returns CDR1 SGHDN and CDR2 FVKESK. The V end was cut by 1 base, the J end by 1 base, with 20 bases between. The CDR3 bases are TGTGCCAGCAGCCAAGTATTGGGTCTATCAGGGGAATCCTACGAGCAGTACTTC. Translated: CASSQVLGLSGESYEQYF.

The V and J genes are TRBV7-8 and TRBJ2-7; 12 bases fit TRBD2. The germline gives CDR1 SGHVS, CDR2 FQNEAQ. Trimming at V came to 6 bases and at J to 2 bases, leaving 8 bases not matched to a gene. The CDR3 runs 16 residues. The CDR3 nucleotides are TGTGCCAGCAGTCAACCCGGACTAGCGGGAACCTACGAGCAGTACTTC. Its protein product is CASSQPGLAGTYEQYF.

The chain joins TRBV28 to TRBJ1-3; D is perhaps TRBD1 (5 bases). CDR1 MDHEN and CDR2 SYDVKM come from the germline V gene. V was clipped by 3 bases and J by 3 bases, with 9 bases between them. The CDR3 has 14 amino acids. The chain's CDR3 is CASSFGRDGNTIYF. The CDR3 nucleotides read TGTGCCAGCAGTTTTGGCAGGGATGGAAACACCATATATTTT.